This T cell receptor beta chain was obtained from a study of blood T cells in healthy people across ages. A second PCR, run for 7 to 11 cycles, used a sample-barcoded 5' primer plus a J-beta primer mix. Via MiXCR, TCRdb re-called the 5' RACE reads, giving one row per CDR3 protein. Of 780,000 or so distinct CDR3 sequences listed, more than 50% are singletons. This clonotype turned up a few times. Antigen unknown. CDR1 MDHEN and CDR2 SYDVKM come from the germline V gene. The CDR3 length is 17 residues. With 5 bases removed from V and 0 bases from J, the gap between germline ends came to 17 bases. Findings and limits, study-wide: Diversity of TCR beta per million T cells declined in a roughly linear way with age.

The receptor was derived from a middle-aged man in good health. The sample taken for sequencing was blood. This chain joins TRBV28 and TRBJ2-1; D remains unclear. The CDR3 here is CASSSALDPSSYNEQFF. Written as DNA, the CDR3 is TGTGCCAGCAGTAGTGCGCTGGACCCTAGCTCCTACAATGAGCAGTTCTTC. Together with reference TRBV28 and TRBJ2-1, the CDR3 gives the full variable domain: DVKVTQSSRYLVKRTGEKVFLECVQDMDHENMFWYRQDPGLGLRLIYFSYDVKMKEKGDIPEGYSVSREKKERFSLILESASTNQTSMYLCASSSALDPSSYNEQFFGPGTRLTVL.